This TCR beta chain was found in a study of control samples from healthy donors and cancer patients. Some clones are missing from TCRdb's copy, which holds only in-frame ones; the method was immunoSEQ multiplex PCR. Counted here are roughly 95,000 clones, roughly 92% occurring once; the ten biggest clones make up around 3%. Germline values: CDR1 SGHKS, CDR2 YYEKEE (reference sequence). The CDR3 spans 15 residues. The germline V and J ends were trimmed by 0 bases and 0 bases, with 7 bases remaining between them. V usage is TRBV5-5 and J usage is TRBJ1-3; no reliable D call. Sequenced sample: blood. The origin of this receptor is a human donor in good health. The donor label of this sample is uncertain. CDR3 in amino acids: CASSLVLNSGNTIYF. CDR3 sequence (DNA): TGTGCCAGCAGCTTGGTCCTGAACTCTGGAAACACCATATATTTT.